This T cell receptor (beta chain) was sequenced in a study of T cell responses to AZD1222 COVID-19 vaccine. Looking at the study overall: Second-dose groups at about 4 or about 12 weeks were pooled.

Study-wide findings and caveats: Baseline seropositives among AZD1222 recipients totaled only 5 or 6. Females outnumbered males among donors, who were mostly white British; clonal diversity was possibly underestimated.

Measured with immunoSEQ multiplex PCR; TCRdb has only the in-frame clones, and not every one. The sample holds 100,000 to 150,000 clones, about nine tenths seen once. Of note for this clone: Its specificity is not known.

V lost 2 bases to trimming and J lost 2 bases; unmatched junction nucleotides: 8. Looked up from germline, CDR1 is MNHEY and CDR2 is SVGEGT. The CDR3 consists of 17 residues. The receptor's source is an adult in good health. This sample comprised peripheral blood, obtained on day 0 of AZD1222 vaccination. The gene calls are TRBV6-2 or TRBV6-3 and TRBJ1-5; TRBD1 matches at 8 bases. CDR3 DNA: TGTGCCAGCAGTTACGACAGGGGTGGTAGTGGCAATCAGCCCCAGCATTTT. It specifies CASSYDRGGSGNQPQHF.